Listed here are 25 T cell receptor beta chains from one sample, sequenced in a study of T cells after yellow fever vaccination. TCRdb ran MiXCR on the 5' RACE reads and lists one entry per CDR3 protein. The profile shows approximately 550,000 distinct CDR3 sequences, roughly 21% of them singletons. Sequenced material: PBMCs, taken 15 days after the yellow fever booster vaccination. The receptors shown here come from a young man who received the YFV17D yellow fever vaccine.

The rearrangement joins TRBV7-2 to TRBJ2-2, with D possibly being TRBD2 (6 bases). The CDR3 sequence is 14 residues long. The germline V and J ends were trimmed by 3 bases and 4 bases, with 9 bases remaining between them. CDR1 and CDR2 (germline): SGHTA, FQGNSA. CDR3 bases: TGTGCCAGCAGCTTTACTAGCCGCACCGGGGAGCTGTTTTTT. Translation gives CASSFTSRTGELFF.

This clonotype came up a few times. The rearrangement uses TRBV27 and TRBJ2-5; D is perhaps TRBD1 (5 bases). The germline gives CDR1 MNHEY, CDR2 SMNVEV (reference sequence). This CDR3 has 16 residues. Trimming cost V 6 bases and J 1 base, with 18 bases left between them. CDR3 protein: CASSPLTDPLQETQYF. The CDR3 DNA follows: TGTGCCAGCAGCCCCTTGACAGACCCACTCCAAGAGACCCAGTACTTC.

The V call is TRBV11-2, the J call TRBJ2-5; TRBD1 agrees at 8 bases. Per the germline V gene, CDR1 is SGHAT and CDR2 is FQNNGV. The V and J ends lost 3 bases and 3 bases, in that order; junction bases with no gene match: 6. The CDR3 has 15 amino acids. The CDR3 spells CASSFQWTGKETQYF. The DNA of the CDR3 is TGTGCCAGCAGCTTCCAATGGACAGGGAAAGAGACCCAGTACTTC.

This clonotype was recorded at least ten times. The gene calls are TRBV7-2 and TRBJ2-4; no clear D. Germline CDR1 is SGHTA and CDR2 is FQGNSA. V lost 2 bases and J lost 1, with 9 bases in between. The CDR3 length is 15 residues. In DNA form, the CDR3 reads TGTGCCAGCAGCTTATCCGCCTTGGCCAAAAACATTCAGTACTTC. Encoded protein: CASSLSALAKNIQYF. Filled out from reference TRBV7-2 and TRBJ2-4, the complete variable domain reads GAGVSQSPSNKVTEKGKDVELRCDPISGHTALYWYRQSLGQGLEFLIYFQGNSAPDKSGLPSDRFSAERTGGSVSTLTIQRTQQEDSAVYLCASSLSALAKNIQYFGAGTRLSVL.

The chain carries TRBV10-3 and TRBJ2-7, with 11 bases matching TRBD2. This CDR3 contains 17 residues. V gave up 3 bases and J gave up 0 bases; unmatched junction bases: 7. The germline gives CDR1 ENHRY, CDR2 SYGVKD. CDR3 nucleotides: TGTGCCATCAGTGATCCGGGACTAGCGGAAAGCTCCTACGAGCAGTACTTC. Protein product: CAISDPGLAESSYEQYF.

V gene TRBV4-3 combines with J gene TRBJ2-6; D unclear. The CDR3 extends over 15 amino acids. V was pared by 1 base and J by 4 bases, with 8 bases between. CDR1 is LGHNA and CDR2 is YSLEER in the germline V gene. The chain's CDR3 is CASSQAGFGANVLTF. Written as DNA, the CDR3 is TGCGCCAGCAGCCAAGCAGGCTTCGGGGCCAACGTCCTGACTTTC.

This clonotype was detected only a few times. The J gene is TRBJ2-1, the V gene TRBV20-1; 10 nucleotides align to TRBD2. This CDR3 is 14 amino acids long. J gave up 7 bases and V 0 bases, and 3 bases lay outside the gene matches. The V gene's germline CDR1 is DFQATT and CDR2 SNEGSKA (reference sequence). The CDR3 DNA is TGCAGTGCTAGAGATCTAGCGGGGGCGAATGAGCAGTTCTTC. Translation gives CSARDLAGANEQFF.

This rearrangement joins TRBV11-3 to TRBJ2-1; a weak D match, TRBD1 (5 bases). The CDR3 covers 15 residues. The V gene's germline CDR1 is SGHNT and CDR2 YENEEA. Deletions cut 1 base from V and 4 bases from J, with 11 bases between. The CDR3: CASSLGEGVYNEQFF. Written as DNA, the CDR3 is TGTGCCAGCAGCTTAGGGGAAGGGGTTTACAATGAGCAGTTCTTC.

This clonotype was observed a few times. V usage is TRBV7-2 and J usage is TRBJ1-5; D unresolved. The CDR3 consists of 16 residues. Trimming pared 1 base from V and 3 bases from J, leaving 13 bases between. Germline values: CDR1 SGHTA, CDR2 FQGNSA. This CDR3 reads CASSLETRRLNQPQHF. The CDR3, as DNA: TGTGCCAGCAGCTTAGAGACCCGACGGCTCAATCAGCCCCAGCATTTT.

This clonotype has only a few counts. This chain links TRBV6-5 with TRBJ2-7; the match to TRBD2 covers 11 bases. After removal of 8 bases from V and 2 bases from J, the junction contained 14 bases not matched to a gene. This CDR3 has 17 residues. The germline CDR1 and CDR2 sequences are MNHEY and SVGAGI. CDR3 loop: CASGLPTGLADAYEQYF. CDR3 bases: TGTGCCAGCGGCTTACCTACGGGACTAGCGGACGCCTACGAGCAGTACTTC.

J is TRBJ1-1 and V is TRBV12-3 or TRBV12-4, with no clear D. The CDR3 contains 12 residues. The germline V and J ends were trimmed by 5 bases and 3 bases, with 7 bases remaining between them. The CDR3, as DNA: TGTGCCAGCAGTCAGACTTACACTGAAGCTTTCTTT. Its translation is CASSQTYTEAFF.

In this sample, this clonotype turned up a few times. The chain has TRBV4-2 and TRBJ2-2, with a tentative D call TRBD1 (5 bases). Trimming took 0 bases from V and 5 from J, leaving 13 bases between them. The CDR3 runs to 16 residues. The germline V gene encodes CDR1 LGHNA and CDR2 YNFKEQ. In DNA form, the CDR3 reads TGTGCCAGCAGCCAAGATCGGACATTGTGGACCGGGGAGCTGTTTTTT. Its protein is CASSQDRTLWTGELFF.

The rearrangement links TRBV3-1 to TRBJ2-2; no clear D. The CDR3 is 16 amino acids. CDR1 and CDR2 (germline): LGHDT, YNNKEL (reference sequence). V lost 1 base and J lost 6, with 15 bases in between. The CDR3 is CASSQVWVMKPGELFF. Written as DNA, the CDR3 is TGTGCCAGCAGCCAAGTATGGGTAATGAAGCCCGGGGAGCTGTTTTTT.

The chain has TRBV20-1 and TRBJ2-7; 10 bases are shared with TRBD2. Trimming at V came to 6 bases and at J to 0 bases, leaving 5 bases not matched to a gene. From germline, CDR1 is DFQATT and CDR2 SNEGSKA (reference sequence). The CDR3 spans 14 residues. CDR3 sequence reads: CSALAGDSSYEQYF. The CDR3 region has the DNA TGCAGTGCCCTAGCGGGGGACAGCTCCTACGAGCAGTACTTC.

The chain employs TRBV29-1 and TRBJ2-7; 16 nucleotides align to TRBD2. CDR3 size: 15 residues. CDR1 and CDR2 from the germline V gene are SQVTM and ANQGSEA. After removal of 4 bases from V and 2 bases from J, the junction contained 2 bases not matched to a gene. The CDR3 coding sequence is TGCAGCGTTGTGGGACTAGCGGGAGGGACCTACGAGCAGTACTTC. This codes for CSVVGLAGGTYEQYF.

The V call is TRBV7-2, the J call TRBJ2-1; D is undetermined. Looked up from germline, CDR1 is SGHTA and CDR2 is FQGNSA. V was shortened by 2 bases and J by 7 bases, with 15 bases between the two germline ends. The CDR3 loop spans 15 amino acids. CDR3 bases: TGTGCCAGCAGCTTAACTAATCCGGTTGGGAATGAGCAGTTCTTC. Translation gives CASSLTNPVGNEQFF.

The rearrangement uses TRBV10-2 and TRBJ2-4; no firm D call. The ends were cut back, 10 bases at V and 0 bases at J, with 19 bases in the middle. Germline loops: CDR1 WSHSY, CDR2 SAAADI. The CDR3 has 16 residues. This chain's CDR3 is CANQLARTLAKNIQYF. DNA for the CDR3: TGCGCCAACCAACTGGCCAGGACGCTAGCCAAAAACATTCAGTACTTC.

There are a few counts of this clonotype. The chain is built from TRBV7-2 and TRBJ2-5, with 10 bases lining up with TRBD2. Per the germline V gene, CDR1 is SGHTA and CDR2 is FQGNSA. The CDR3 spans 15 residues. Trimming removed 8 bases from V and 5 bases from J; junction bases left unmatched: 11. The CDR3 region has the DNA TGTGCCAGCGGAGGCCTAGCGGGAGCTCGGGAGACCCAGTACTTC. This encodes CASGGLAGARETQYF.

This clonotype was observed at least ten times. The V call is TRBV7-8, the J call TRBJ2-3, with D hard to call. The ends were cut back, 5 bases at V and 9 bases at J, with 12 bases in the middle. This CDR3 has 12 amino acids. Germline-derived CDR1 and CDR2 are SGHVS and FQNEAQ. CDR3 region: CASSIPQATQYF. The CDR3 nucleotides read TGTGCCAGCAGCATCCCGCAGGCCACGCAGTATTTT.

The chain recombines TRBV10-3 with TRBJ2-1, with 7 bases identical to TRBD2. Trimming cost V 6 bases and J 7 bases; bases outside gene matches: 6. The CDR3 is made up of 13 amino acids. CDR1 and CDR2 (germline): ENHRY, SYGVKD. CDR3 protein: CAISSGLKNEQFF. The CDR3 DNA reads TGTGCCATCAGCTCGGGACTAAAAAATGAGCAGTTCTTC.

J is TRBJ2-3 and V is TRBV20-1; perhaps TRBD1 as D (5 bases). The CDR3 sequence is 14 residues long. V lost 7 bases and J lost 1, with 15 bases in between. CDR1 and CDR2 from the germline V gene are DFQATT and SNEGSKA (reference sequence). CDR3 protein: CSVRGYAGTDTQYF. DNA for the CDR3: TGCAGTGTAAGGGGCTACGCGGGCACAGATACGCAGTATTTT.

This clonotype was seen a handful of times. The chain is built from TRBV28 and TRBJ2-1; 7 bases match TRBD2. Germline CDR1 reads MDHEN; CDR2 reads SYDVKM. The CDR3 runs to 14 residues. J gave up 9 bases and V 6 bases, and 11 bases lay outside the gene matches. The CDR3 reads CASSIAGGLGEQFF. CDR3 sequence (DNA): TGTGCCAGCAGCATAGCGGGTGGTTTGGGTGAGCAGTTCTTC.

The chain has TRBV12-3 or TRBV12-4 and TRBJ2-2; the D gene is possibly TRBD2 (6 bases). This CDR3 region has 12 residues. V lost 6 bases and J 8 bases, leaving 10 bases between the germline ends. The CDR3: CASRLGLGELFF. The CDR3 DNA reads as TGTGCCAGCAGGTTGGGACTTGGGGAGCTGTTTTTT.

The chain couples TRBV5-4 to TRBJ2-3; the D gene is possibly TRBD2 (5 bases). Germline V lookup: CDR1 SGHNT, CDR2 YYREEE (reference sequence). The length of the CDR3 is 15 residues. V lost 3 bases and J lost 5, with 16 bases in between. The CDR3 sequence is CASSWRTEHGDTQYF. The CDR3 DNA follows: TGTGCCAGCAGCTGGAGGACGGAACATGGAGATACGCAGTATTTT.

This clonotype was seen repeatedly, ten times or more. DNA of the CDR3: TGTGCCAGCAGCCCCCGGCCCGGGACAAAGAAATACGAGCAGTACTTC. Amino acid sequence: CASSPRPGTKKYEQYF. This sequence joins TRBV7-2 and TRBJ2-7; D may be TRBD1 (6 bases). Germline V gene lookup returns CDR1 SGHTA and CDR2 FQGNSA. Trimming removed 5 bases at V and 4 bases at J, with 21 bases between. This CDR3 has 16 amino acids.